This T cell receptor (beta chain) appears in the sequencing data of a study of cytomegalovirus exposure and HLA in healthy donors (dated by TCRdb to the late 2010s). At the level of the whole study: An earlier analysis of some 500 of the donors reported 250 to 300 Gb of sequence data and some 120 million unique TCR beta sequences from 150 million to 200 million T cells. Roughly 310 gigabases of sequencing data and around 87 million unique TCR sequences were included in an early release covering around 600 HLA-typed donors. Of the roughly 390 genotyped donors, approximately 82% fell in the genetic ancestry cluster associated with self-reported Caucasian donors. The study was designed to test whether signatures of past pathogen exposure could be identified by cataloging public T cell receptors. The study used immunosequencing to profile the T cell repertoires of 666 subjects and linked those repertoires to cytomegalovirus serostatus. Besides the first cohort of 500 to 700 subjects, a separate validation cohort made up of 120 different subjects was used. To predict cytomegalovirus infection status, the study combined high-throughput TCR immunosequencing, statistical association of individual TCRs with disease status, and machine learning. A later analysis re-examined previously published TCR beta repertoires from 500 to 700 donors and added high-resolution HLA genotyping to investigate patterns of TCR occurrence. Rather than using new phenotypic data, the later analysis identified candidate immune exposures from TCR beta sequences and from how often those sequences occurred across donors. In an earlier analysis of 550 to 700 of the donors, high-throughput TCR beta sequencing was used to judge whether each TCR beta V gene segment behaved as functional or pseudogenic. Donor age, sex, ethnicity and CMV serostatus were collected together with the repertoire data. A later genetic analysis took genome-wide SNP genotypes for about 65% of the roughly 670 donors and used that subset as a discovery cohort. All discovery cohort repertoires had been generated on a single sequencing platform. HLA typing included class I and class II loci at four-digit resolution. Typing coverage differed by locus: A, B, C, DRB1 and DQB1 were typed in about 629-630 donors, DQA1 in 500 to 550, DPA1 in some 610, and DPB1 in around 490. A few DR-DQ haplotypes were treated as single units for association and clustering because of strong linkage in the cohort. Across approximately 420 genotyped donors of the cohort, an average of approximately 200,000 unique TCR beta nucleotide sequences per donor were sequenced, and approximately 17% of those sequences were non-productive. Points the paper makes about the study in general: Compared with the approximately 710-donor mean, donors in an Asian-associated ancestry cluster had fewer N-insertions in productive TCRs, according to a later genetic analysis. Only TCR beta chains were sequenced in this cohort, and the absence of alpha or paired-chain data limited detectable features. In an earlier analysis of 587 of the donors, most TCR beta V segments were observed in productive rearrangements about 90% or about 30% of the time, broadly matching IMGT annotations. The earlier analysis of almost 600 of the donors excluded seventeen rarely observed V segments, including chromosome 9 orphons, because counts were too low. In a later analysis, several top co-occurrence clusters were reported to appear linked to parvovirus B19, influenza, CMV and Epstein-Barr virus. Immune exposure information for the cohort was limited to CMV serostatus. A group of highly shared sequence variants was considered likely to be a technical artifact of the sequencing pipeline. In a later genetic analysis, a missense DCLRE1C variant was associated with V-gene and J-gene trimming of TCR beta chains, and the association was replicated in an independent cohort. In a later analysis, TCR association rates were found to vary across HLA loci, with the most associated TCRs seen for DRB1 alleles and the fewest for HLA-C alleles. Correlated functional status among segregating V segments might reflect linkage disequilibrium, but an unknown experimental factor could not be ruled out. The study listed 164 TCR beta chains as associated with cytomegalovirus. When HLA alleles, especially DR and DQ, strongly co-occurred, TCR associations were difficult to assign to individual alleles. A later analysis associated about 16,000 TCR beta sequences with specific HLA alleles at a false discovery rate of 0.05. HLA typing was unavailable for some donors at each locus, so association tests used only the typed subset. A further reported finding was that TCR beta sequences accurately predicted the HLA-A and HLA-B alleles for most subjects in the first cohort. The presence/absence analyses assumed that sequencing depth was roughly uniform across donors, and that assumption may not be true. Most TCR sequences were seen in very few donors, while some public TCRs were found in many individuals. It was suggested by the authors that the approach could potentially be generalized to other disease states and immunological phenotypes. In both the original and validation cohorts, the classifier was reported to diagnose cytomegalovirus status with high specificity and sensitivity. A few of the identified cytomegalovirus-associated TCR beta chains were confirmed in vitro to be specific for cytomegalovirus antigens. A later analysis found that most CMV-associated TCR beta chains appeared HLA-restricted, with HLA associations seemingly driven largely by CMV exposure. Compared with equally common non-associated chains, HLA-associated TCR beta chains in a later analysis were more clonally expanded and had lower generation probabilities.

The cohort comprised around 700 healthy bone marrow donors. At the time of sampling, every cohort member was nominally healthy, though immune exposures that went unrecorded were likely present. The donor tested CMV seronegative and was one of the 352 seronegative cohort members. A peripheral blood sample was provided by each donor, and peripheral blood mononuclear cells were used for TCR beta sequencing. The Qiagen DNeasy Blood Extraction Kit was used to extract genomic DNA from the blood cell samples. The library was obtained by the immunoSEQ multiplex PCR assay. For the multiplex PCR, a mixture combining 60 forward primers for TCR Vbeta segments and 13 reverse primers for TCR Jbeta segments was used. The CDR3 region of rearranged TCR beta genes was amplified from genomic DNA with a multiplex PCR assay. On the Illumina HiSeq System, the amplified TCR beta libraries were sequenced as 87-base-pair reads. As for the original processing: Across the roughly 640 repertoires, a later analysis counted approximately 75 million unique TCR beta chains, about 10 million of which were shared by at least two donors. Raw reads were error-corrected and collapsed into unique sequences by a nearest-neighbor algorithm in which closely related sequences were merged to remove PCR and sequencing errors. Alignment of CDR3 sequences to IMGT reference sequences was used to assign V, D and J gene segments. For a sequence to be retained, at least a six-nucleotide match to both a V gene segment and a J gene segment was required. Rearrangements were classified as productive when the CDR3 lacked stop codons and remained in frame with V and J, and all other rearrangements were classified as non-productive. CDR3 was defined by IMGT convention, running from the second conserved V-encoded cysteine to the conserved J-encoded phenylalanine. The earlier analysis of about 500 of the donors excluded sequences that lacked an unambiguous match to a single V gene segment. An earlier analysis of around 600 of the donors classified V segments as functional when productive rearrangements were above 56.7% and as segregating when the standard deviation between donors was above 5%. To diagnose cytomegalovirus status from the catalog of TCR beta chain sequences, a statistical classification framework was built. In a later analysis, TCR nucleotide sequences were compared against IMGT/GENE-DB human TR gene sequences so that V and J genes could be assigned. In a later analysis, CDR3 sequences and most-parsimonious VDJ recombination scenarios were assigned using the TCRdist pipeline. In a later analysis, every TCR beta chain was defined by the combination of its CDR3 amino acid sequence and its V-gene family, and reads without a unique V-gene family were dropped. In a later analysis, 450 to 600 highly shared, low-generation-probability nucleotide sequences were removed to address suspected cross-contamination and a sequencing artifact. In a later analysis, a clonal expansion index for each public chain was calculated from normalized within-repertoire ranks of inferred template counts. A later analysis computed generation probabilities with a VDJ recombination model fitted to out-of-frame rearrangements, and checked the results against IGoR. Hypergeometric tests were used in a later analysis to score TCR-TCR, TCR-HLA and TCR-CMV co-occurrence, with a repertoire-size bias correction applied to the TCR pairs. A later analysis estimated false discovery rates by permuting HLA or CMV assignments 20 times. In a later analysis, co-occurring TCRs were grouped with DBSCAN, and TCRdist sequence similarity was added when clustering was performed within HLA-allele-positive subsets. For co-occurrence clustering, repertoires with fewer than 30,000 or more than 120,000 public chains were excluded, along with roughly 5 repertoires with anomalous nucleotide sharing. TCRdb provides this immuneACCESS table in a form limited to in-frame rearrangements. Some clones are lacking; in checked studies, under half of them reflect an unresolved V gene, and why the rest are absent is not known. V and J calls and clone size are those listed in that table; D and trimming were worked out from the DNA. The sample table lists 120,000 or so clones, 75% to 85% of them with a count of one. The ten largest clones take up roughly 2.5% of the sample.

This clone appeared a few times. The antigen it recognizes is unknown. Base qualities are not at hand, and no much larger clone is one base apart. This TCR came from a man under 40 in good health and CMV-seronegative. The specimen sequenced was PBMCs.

The DNA reads TGTGCCAGTAGTACAGCCACACGAGGTACCGGGGAGCTGTTTTTT. Its coded protein is CASSTATRGTGELFF. This chain joins TRBV19 to TRBJ2-2, with no D gene named confidently. Including cysteine and phenylalanine, the CDR3 has 15 amino acids. The kept DNA is CDR3 alone, 45 bases in frame from the first base. V sheds 4 bases and J sheds 5 bases, leaving 14 bases between their ends. The germline V gene (reference sequence) supplies CDR1 LNHDA and CDR2 SQIVND.